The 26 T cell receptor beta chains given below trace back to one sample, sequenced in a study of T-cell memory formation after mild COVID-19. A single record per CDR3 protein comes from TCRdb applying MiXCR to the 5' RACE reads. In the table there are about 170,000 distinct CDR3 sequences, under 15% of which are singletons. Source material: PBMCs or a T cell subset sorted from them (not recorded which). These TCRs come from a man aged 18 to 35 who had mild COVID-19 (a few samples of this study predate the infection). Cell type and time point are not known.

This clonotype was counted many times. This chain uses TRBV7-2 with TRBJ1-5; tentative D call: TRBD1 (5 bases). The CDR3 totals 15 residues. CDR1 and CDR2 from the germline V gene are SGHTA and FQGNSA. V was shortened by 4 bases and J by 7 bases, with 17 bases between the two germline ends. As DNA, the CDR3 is TGTGCCAGCAGCTCGCTGACAGCGGGTCGGCAGCCCCAGCATTTT. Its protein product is CASSSLTAGRQPQHF.

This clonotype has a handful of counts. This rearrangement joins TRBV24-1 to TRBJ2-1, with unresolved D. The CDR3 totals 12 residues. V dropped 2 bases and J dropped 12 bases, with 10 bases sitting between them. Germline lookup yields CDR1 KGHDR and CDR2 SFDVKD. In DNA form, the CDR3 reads TGTGCCACCAGTGATTCTCTGACTGTGCAGTTCTTC. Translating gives CATSDSLTVQFF.

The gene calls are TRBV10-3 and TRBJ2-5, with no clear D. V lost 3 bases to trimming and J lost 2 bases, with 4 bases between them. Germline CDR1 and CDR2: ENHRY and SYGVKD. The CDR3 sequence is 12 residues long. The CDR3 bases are TGTGCCATCAGTGACCCGCAAGAGACCCAGTACTTC. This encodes CAISDPQETQYF.

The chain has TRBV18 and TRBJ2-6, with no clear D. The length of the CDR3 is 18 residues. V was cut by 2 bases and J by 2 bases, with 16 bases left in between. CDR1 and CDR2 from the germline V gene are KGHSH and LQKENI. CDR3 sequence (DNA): TGTGCCAGCTCACCAGTGGCAGGCCTGGGTGCTGGGGCCAACGTCCTGACTTTC. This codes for CASSPVAGLGAGANVLTF.

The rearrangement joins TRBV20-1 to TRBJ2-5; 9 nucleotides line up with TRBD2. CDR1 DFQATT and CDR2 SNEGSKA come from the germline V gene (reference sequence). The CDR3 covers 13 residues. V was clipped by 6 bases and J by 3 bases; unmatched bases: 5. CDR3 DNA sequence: TGCAGTGCAAAAGCGGGGGGTAAAGAGACCCAGTACTTC. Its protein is CSAKAGGKETQYF.

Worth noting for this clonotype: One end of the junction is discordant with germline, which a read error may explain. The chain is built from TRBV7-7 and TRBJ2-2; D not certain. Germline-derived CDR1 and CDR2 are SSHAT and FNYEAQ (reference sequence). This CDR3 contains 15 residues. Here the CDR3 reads CASSLGGINTGELFF. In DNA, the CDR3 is TGTGCTAGCAGCTTAGGTGGGATCAACACCGGGGAGCTGTTTTTT.

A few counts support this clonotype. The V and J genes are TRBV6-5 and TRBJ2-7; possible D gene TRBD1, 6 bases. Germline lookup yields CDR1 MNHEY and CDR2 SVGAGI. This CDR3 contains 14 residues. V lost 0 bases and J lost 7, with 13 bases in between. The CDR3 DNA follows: TGTGCCAGCAGTTACTCATCCCCCGGGACAGAGCAGTACTTC. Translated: CASSYSSPGTEQYF.

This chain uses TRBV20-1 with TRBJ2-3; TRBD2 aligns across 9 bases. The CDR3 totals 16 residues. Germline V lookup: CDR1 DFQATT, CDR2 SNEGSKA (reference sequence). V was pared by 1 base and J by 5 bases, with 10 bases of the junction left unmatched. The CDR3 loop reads CSARGRRGGALDTQYF. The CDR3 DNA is TGCAGTGCTAGAGGACGGCGGGGGGGCGCGTTAGATACGCAGTATTTT.

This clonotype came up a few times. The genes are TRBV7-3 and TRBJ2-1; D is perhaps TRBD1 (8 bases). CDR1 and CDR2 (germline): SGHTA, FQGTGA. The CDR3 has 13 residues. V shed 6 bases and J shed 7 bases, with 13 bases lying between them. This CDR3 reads CASRPQGGNEQFF. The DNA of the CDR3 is TGTGCCAGCAGGCCACAGGGGGGGAATGAGCAGTTCTTC.

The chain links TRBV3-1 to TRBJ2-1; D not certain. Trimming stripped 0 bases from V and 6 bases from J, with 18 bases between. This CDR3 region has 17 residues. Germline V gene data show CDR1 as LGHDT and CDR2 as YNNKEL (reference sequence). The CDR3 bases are TGTGCCAGCAGCCAAGATTTTGGGCAGTTAGGTTTCAATGAGCAGTTCTTC. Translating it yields CASSQDFGQLGFNEQFF.

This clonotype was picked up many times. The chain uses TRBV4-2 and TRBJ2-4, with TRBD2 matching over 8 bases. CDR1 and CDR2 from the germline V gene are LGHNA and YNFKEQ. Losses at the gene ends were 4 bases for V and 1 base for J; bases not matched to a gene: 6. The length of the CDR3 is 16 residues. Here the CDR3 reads CASSLGSGGAKNIQYF. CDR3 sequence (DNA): TGTGCCAGCAGCCTTGGGAGCGGGGGTGCCAAAAACATTCAGTACTTC.

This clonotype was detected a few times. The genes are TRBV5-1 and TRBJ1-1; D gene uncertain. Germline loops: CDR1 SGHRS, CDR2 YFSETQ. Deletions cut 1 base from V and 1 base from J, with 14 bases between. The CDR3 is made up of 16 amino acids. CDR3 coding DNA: TGCGCCAGCAGCTTGCTGCCCTTTGGCGAGAACACTGAAGCTTTCTTT. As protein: CASSLLPFGENTEAFF.

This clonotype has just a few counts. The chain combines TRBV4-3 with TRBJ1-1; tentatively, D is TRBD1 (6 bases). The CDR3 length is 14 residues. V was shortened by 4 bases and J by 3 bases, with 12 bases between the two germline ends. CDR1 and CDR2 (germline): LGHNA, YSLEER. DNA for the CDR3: TGCGCCAGCAGCCCGGGGGGCCTCCACACTGAAGCTTTCTTT. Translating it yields CASSPGGLHTEAFF.

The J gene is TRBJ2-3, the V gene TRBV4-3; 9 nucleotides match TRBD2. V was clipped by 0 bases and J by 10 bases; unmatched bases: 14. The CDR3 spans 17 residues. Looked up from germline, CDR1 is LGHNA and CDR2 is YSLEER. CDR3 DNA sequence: TGCGCCAGCAGCCAAGATAGAGACCCTAGCGGGGAATTCCCGCAGTATTTT. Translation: CASSQDRDPSGEFPQYF.

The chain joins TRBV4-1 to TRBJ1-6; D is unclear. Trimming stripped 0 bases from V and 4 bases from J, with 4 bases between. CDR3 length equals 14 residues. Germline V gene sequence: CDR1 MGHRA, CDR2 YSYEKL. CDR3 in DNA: TGCGCCAGCAGCCAAGACAGTTATAATTCACCCCTCCACTTT. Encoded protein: CASSQDSYNSPLHF.

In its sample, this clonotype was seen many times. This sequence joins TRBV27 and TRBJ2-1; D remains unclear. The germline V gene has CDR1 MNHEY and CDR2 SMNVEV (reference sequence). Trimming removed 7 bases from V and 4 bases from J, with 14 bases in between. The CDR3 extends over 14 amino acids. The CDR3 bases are TGTGCCAGCAAGGCCCCGCAGACGTACAATGAGCAGTTCTTC. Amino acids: CASKAPQTYNEQFF.

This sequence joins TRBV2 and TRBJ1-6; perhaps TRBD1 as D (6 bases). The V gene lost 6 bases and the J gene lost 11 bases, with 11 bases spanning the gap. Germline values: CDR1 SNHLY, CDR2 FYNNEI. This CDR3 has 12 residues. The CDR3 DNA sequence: TGTGCCAGCAGGGGGACAACACCACCCCTCCACTTT. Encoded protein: CASRGTTPPLHF.

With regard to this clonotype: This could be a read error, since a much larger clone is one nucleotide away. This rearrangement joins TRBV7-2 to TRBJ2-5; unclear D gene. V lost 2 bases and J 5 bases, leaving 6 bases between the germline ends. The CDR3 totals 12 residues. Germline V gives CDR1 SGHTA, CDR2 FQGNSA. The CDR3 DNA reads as TGTGCCAGCAGCTTACTTACGGAGACCCAGTACTTC. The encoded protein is CASSLLTETQYF.

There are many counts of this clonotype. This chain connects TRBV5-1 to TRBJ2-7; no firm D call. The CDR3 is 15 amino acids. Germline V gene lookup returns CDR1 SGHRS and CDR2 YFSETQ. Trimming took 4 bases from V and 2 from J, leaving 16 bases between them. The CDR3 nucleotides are TGCGCCAGCAGCCCTCGGGTAGGACCAACCTACGAGCAGTACTTC. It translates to CASSPRVGPTYEQYF. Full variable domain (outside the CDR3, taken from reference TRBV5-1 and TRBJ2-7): KAGVTQTPRYLIKTRGQQVTLSCSPISGHRSVSWYQQTPGQGLQFLFEYFSETQRNKGNFPGRFSGRQFSNSRSEMNVSTLELGDSALYLCASSPRVGPTYEQYFGPGTRLTVT.

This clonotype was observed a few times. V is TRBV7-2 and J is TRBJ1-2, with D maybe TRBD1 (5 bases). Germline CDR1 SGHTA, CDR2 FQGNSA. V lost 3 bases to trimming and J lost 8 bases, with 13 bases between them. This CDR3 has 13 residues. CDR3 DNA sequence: TGTGCCAGCAGCTTTCTGGGGCAGGAGGGCTACACCTTC. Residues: CASSFLGQEGYTF.

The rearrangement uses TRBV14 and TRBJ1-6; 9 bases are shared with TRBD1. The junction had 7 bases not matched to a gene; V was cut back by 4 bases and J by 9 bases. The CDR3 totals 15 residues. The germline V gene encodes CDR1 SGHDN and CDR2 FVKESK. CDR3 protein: CASSPDRGAGSPLHF. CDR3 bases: TGTGCCAGCAGCCCGGACAGGGGAGCTGGTTCACCCCTCCACTTT.

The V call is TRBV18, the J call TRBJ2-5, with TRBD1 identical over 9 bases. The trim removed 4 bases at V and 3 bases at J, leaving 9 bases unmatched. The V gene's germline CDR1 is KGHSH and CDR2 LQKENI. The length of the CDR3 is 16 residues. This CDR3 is CASSQPGTGKKETQYF. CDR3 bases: TGTGCCAGCTCACAACCCGGGACAGGGAAGAAAGAGACCCAGTACTTC.

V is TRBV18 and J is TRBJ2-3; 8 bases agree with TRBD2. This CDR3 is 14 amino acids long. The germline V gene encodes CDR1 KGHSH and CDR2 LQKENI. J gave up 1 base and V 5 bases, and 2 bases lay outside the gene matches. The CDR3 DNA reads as TGTGCCAGCTCATCGACTAGCGGCACAGATACGCAGTATTTT. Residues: CASSSTSGTDTQYF.

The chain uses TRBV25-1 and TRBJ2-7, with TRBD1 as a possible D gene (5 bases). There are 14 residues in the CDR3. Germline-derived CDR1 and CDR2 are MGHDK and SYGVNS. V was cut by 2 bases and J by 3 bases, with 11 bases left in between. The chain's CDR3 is CASSEDGRVYEQYF. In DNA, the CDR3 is TGTGCCAGCAGTGAAGATGGCAGGGTCTACGAGCAGTACTTC.

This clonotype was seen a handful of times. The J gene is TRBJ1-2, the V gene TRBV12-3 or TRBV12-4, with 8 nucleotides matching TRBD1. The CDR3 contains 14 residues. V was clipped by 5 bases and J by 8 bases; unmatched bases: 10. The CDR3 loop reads CASSILRTGTGYTF. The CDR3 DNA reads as TGTGCCAGCAGTATCCTCCGGACAGGGACAGGCTACACCTTC.

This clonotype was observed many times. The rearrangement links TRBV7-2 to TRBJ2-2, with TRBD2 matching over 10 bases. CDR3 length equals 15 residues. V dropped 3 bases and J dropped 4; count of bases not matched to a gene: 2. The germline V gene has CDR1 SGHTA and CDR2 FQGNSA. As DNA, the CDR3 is TGTGCCAGCAGCTTCACTAGCGGGGTCACCGGGGAGCTGTTTTTT. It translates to CASSFTSGVTGELFF.